Sequencing of this T cell receptor (beta chain) was carried out in a study of blood T cell repertoires in COVID-19. Looking at the study overall: Acute-phase and convalescent COVID-19 samples originated in the United States, Italy and Spain. T cells, B-cell-depleted T cells, or PBMCs supplied cDNA or gDNA.

Germline CDR1 is MNHNS and CDR2 is SASEGT. CDR3 size: 17 residues. The V end lost 3 bases, the J end lost 1 base, and 16 bases lay between the germline ends. As originally analysed: Amplification from reference gene primers served as the basis for estimated nucleated cell counts. Clones were read by immunoSEQ multiplex PCR, and TCRdb kept only the in-frame ones, dropping some. V and J calls and clone size come straight from that table; D and trimming were deduced from the DNA. The sample has approximately 140,000 clones, more than 80% seen once; the top ten hold more than 2%. This clone was picked up a small number of times.

The receptor was derived from a man between 65 and 85 years old with acute or convalescent COVID-19. Sample: peripheral blood. The chain has TRBV6-1 and TRBJ1-3; D gene uncertain. The CDR3 nucleotides are TGTGCCAGCAGTGACTTCGGGAGTCTGGGGTCTGGAAACACCATATATTTT. Residues: CASSDFGSLGSGNTIYF.